A selection of T cell receptor beta chains follows, all from one sample in a study of response to subunit inactivated influenza vaccine. Each CDR3 protein gets one entry after TCRdb re-called the RT-PCR reads with MiXCR. The sample records hundreds of thousands of distinct CDR3 sequences, around 18% being singletons. The sample here was PBMCs from blood, taken more than 4 days after vaccination. The receptors stem from a man aged 50-59 years who received an inactivated influenza vaccine. Both conserved end residues are part of each CDR3. Each record gives: clone size, V gene, D gene, J gene, CDR3 protein, CDR3 DNA. A D gene is named only where the DNA matches it firmly. Size tells how often a clone was seen (once, few, many) or the class of an expanded clone, and some rows leave it out.

clone size: few; V gene: TRBV28; D gene: -; J gene: TRBJ2-5; CDR3 protein: CASSLWRQETQYF; CDR3 DNA: TGTGCCAGCAGTTTGTGGAGGCAAGAGACCCAGTACTTC
clone size: -; V gene: TRBV30; D gene: -; J gene: TRBJ2-2; CDR3 protein: CAWSPSNTGELFF; CDR3 DNA: TGTGCCTGGAGCCCTTCGAACACCGGGGAGCTGTTTTTT
clone size: -; V gene: TRBV20-1; D gene: -; J gene: TRBJ1-5; CDR3 protein: CSARDPRGGNQPQHF; CDR3 DNA: TGCAGTGCTAGAGATCCGAGGGGAGGCAATCAGCCCCAGCATTTT
clone size: -; V gene: TRBV5-1; D gene: -; J gene: TRBJ2-7; CDR3 protein: CASSGTGTLVDYEQYF; CDR3 DNA: TGCGCCAGCAGCGGGACCGGGACACTGGTGGACTACGAGCAGTACTTC
clone size: -; V gene: TRBV20-1; D gene: -; J gene: TRBJ2-5; CDR3 protein: CSATGHYF; CDR3 DNA: TGCAGTGCTACCGGACACTACTTC
clone size: few; V gene: TRBV12-3/TRBV12-4; D gene: -; J gene: TRBJ1-5; CDR3 protein: CASRDTVGPQHF; CDR3 DNA: TGTGCCAGCAGAGACACCGTAGGGCCCCAGCATTTT
clone size: -; V gene: TRBV7-9; D gene: -; J gene: TRBJ2-7; CDR3 protein: CASTSPPPYEQYF; CDR3 DNA: TGTGCCAGCACCTCCCCCCCGCCCTACGAGCAGTACTTC
clone size: few; V gene: TRBV7-8; D gene: TRBD2; J gene: TRBJ2-2; CDR3 protein: CASSLRASGRSGELFF; CDR3 DNA: TGTGCCAGCAGCTTAAGGGCTAGCGGGAGGTCCGGGGAGCTGTTTTTT
clone size: many; V gene: TRBV4-1; D gene: -; J gene: TRBJ1-4; CDR3 protein: CASSQARPAPTNEKLFF; CDR3 DNA: TGCGCCAGCAGCCAGGCGCGTCCCGCGCCAACTAATGAAAAACTGTTTTTT
clone size: few; V gene: TRBV10-3; D gene: TRBD2; J gene: TRBJ2-7; CDR3 protein: CAISLAGPEQYF; CDR3 DNA: TGTGCCATCTCCCTAGCGGGTCCCGAGCAGTACTTC
clone size: -; V gene: TRBV6-5; D gene: TRBD2; J gene: TRBJ2-5; CDR3 protein: CASSYQGLGYQETQYF; CDR3 DNA: TGTGCCAGCAGTTACCAGGGACTAGGGTACCAAGAGACCCAGTACTTC
clone size: few; V gene: TRBV11-2; D gene: -; J gene: TRBJ1-3; CDR3 protein: CASSLDYSYSGNTIYF; CDR3 DNA: TGTGCCAGCAGCTTAGATTACAGCTACTCTGGAAACACCATATATTTT
clone size: -; V gene: TRBV5-1; D gene: -; J gene: TRBJ1-6; CDR3 protein: CASSFDTSPLHF; CDR3 DNA: TGCGCCAGCAGCTTCGATACTTCACCCCTCCACTTT